This T cell receptor beta chain was sequenced for a study of beta chain features in type 1 diabetes. The overall study: Cell yields, age and gender were similar between patients and healthy donors.

CDR3 length: 11 amino acids. The V end lost 0 bases, the J end lost 14 bases, and 10 bases lay between the germline ends. The germline gives CDR1 LNHNV, CDR2 YYDKDF (reference sequence). What was sequenced were expressed TCRB transcripts, since all of the isolated RNA had been reverse transcribed. Clones were read by immunoSEQ multiplex PCR, and TCRdb kept only the in-frame ones, dropping some. There are roughly 400,000 clones in the sample; 9.5% to 10% occur only once, and about 0.6% lies in the top ten. This clone was seen more than once but under ten times. Its cognate antigen is unknown. The study's findings and limits: Type 1 diabetes patients showed fewer insertions and more deletions at VDJ junctions. TCRB CDR3 length was moderately but significantly reduced in all four CD4+ subsets of Type 1 diabetes patients.

Each population that was sorted was more than 95% pure. Sequencing was carried out using central memory CD4+ T cells from blood. The chain combines TRBV15 with TRBJ1-2; D call uncertain. This TCR came from a man aged 25-40 years with type 1 diabetes. The CDR3 bases are TGTGCCACCAGCAGAGAAGCCGCTTGGACCTTC. Amino acids: CATSREAAWTF.